The subject of this entry is one T cell receptor (beta chain). Its antigen is unknown. The data originate from a study of T-cell memory formation after mild COVID-19. Study-level findings and limits: Proof of SARS-CoV-2 specificity was absent for the second-wave clones that crested on day 37.

The TCR alpha and TCR beta cDNA libraries, bearing sample barcodes and UMIs, were generated by 5'RACE using constant-segment primers. In TCRdb, the 5' RACE reads were re-called with MiXCR into one record per CDR3 protein. The sample carries hundreds of thousands of distinct CDR3 sequences, less than 25% recorded once. The clonotype was recovered from an adult woman who had mild COVID-19 (a few samples of this study predate the infection). Cell type and time point are not known. Sequenced input: PBMCs or a T cell subset sorted from them (not recorded which).

CDR3 region: CASSRHRDTEAFF. CDR3 nucleotide sequence: TGTGCCAGCAGCCGTCACCGGGACACTGAAGCTTTCTTT. The chain carries TRBV5-5 and TRBJ1-1; D remains unclear. This CDR3 contains 13 residues. Germline assignment: CDR1 SGHKS and CDR2 YYEKEE (reference sequence). V was pared by 4 bases and J by 3 bases, with 10 bases between.